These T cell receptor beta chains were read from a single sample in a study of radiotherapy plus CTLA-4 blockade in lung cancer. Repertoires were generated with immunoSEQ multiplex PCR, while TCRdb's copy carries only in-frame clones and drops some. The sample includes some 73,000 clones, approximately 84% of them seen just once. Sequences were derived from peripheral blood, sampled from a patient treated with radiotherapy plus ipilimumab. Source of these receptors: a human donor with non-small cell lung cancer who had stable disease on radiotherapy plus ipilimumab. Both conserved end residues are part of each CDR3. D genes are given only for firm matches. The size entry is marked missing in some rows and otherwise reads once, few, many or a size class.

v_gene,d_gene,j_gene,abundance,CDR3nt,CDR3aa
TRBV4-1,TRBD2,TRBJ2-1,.,TGCGCCAGCAGCCAAGTTAGCGGGAGGGCCTACAATGAGCAGTTCTTC,CASSQVSGRAYNEQFF
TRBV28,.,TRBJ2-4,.,TGTGCCAGCAGAGTGGGGGGAAACATTCAGTACTTC,CASRVGGNIQYF
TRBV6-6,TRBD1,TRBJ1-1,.,TGTGCCAGCAGTGACAACAGGGGGGTAGCTTTCTTT,CASSDNRGVAFF
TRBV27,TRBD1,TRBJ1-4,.,TGTGCCAGCTCCACCTACAGGGGCGCCGATGAAAAACTGTTTTTT,CASSTYRGADEKLFF
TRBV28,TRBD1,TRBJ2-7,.,TGTGCCAGCAGTTTAGCATTGTCAGGGGGCTCCTTCAAGCAGTACTTC,CASSLALSGGSFKQYF
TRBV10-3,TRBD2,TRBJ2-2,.,TGTGCCATCAGAGGGGAGGGTAACACCGGGGAGCTGTTTTTT,CAIRGEGNTGELFF
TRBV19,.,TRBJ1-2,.,TGTGCCAGTAGTATAGGGACAACGGGTGGCTACACCTTC,CASSIGTTGGYTF
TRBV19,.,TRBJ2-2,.,TGTGCCAGTAGTCAAGTGTCAGTAAGCACCGGGGAGCTGTTTTTT,CASSQVSVSTGELFF
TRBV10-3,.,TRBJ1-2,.,TGTGCCATCAGTGAAGGCGGGAACTATGGCTACACCTTC,CAISEGGNYGYTF
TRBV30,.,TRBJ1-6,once,TGTGCCTGGAGCTTAGGAGGCTCCTATAATTCACCCCTCCACTTT,CAWSLGGSYNSPLHF
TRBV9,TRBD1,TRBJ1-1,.,TGTGCCAGCAGCCCTTACGACAGGGCGGGAACTGAAGCTTTCTTT,CASSPYDRAGTEAFF
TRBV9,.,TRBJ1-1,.,TGTGCCAGCAGCGAGGGGGGGAACACTGAAGCTTTCTTT,CASSEGGNTEAFF
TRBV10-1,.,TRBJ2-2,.,TGCGCCAGCAGTGCAGCCGGGTTAAACACCGGGGAGCTGTTTTTT,CASSAAGLNTGELFF
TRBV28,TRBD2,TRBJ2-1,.,TGTGCCAGCAGTCTCGGGACTAGCGGGAAGGGGAATGAGCAGTTCTTC,CASSLGTSGKGNEQFF
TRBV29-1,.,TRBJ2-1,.,TGCAGCGTTGAATTCGCTAGCAGCTTCTACAATGAGCAGTTCTTC,CSVEFASSFYNEQFF
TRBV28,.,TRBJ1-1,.,TGTGCCAGCAGGGGGAGGGGAAATACTGAAGCTTTCTTT,CASRGRGNTEAFF
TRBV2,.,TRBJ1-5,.,TGTGCCAGCAGGGGATTGGGGTTTGGTCAGCCCCAGCATTTT,CASRGLGFGQPQHF
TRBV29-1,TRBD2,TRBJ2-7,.,TGCAGCGTTGATGTGGCTAGCGGGAGCTACGAGCAGTACTTC,CSVDVASGSYEQYF
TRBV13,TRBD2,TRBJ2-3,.,TGTGCCAGCAGCTTAGCTAGGACTAGCGGGAGAGAGAAGGCCTATACGCAGTATTTT,CASSLARTSGREKAYTQYF
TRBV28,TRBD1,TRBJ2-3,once,TGTGCCAGCACCACAGGGGCCGGGGCAGATACGCAGTATTTT,CASTTGAGADTQYF
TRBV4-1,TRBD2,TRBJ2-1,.,TGCGCCAGCAGCCCCGGGGGGGATCTCAATGAGCAGTTCTTC,CASSPGGDLNEQFF
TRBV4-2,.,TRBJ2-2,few,TGTGCCAGCAGCCAAGAGGGGGCTGCCGGGGAGCTGTTTTTT,CASSQEGAAGELFF
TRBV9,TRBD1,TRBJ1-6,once,TGTGCCAGCTGCCGACAGGGGGATAATTCACCCCTCCACTTT,CASCRQGDNSPLHF
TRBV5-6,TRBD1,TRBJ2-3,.,TGTGCCAGCAGCCCGGGACAGGGATTAGATACGCAGTATTTT,CASSPGQGLDTQYF
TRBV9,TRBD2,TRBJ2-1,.,TGTGCCAGCAGCGTAGACCGGACTAGCGGGAGGGACAATGAGCAGTTCTTC,CASSVDRTSGRDNEQFF